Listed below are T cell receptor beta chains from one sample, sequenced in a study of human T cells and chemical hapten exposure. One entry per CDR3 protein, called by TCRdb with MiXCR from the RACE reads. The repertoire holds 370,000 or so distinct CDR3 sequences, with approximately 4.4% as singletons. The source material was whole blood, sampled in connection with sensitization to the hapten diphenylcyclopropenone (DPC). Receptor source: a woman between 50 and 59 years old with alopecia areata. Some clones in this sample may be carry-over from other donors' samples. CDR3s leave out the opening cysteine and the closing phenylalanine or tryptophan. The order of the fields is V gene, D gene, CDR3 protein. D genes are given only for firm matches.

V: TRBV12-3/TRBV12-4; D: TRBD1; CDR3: ASSSRDSLFYGYT
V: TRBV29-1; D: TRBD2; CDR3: SSGQGGRETQY
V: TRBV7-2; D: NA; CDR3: ASSRRPFNEQF
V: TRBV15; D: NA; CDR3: ATSPQGPRQYGYT
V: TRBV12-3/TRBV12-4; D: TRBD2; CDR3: ASSLAASGASQETQY
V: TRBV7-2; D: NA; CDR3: ASSRPRTRLTDTQY
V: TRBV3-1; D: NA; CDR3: ASSQWESRTGELF
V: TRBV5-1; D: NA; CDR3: ASSFAAANTEAF
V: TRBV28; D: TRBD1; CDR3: ASSPWDSSYEQY
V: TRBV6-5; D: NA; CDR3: ASSRTPRASYEQY
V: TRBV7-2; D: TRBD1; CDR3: ASSPRTGWTDTQY
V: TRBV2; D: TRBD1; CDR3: ASSAQGAGDTQY
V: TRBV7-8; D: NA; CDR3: ASSRTGIPGNTIY
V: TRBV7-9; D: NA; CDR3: ASSLVMGRGGNEQF
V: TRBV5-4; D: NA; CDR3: ASSLWAPGTGELF
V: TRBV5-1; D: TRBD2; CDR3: ASSRSSSGGHHEQF
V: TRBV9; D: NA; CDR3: ASNGASTDTQY